Listed here is a single T cell receptor beta chain. The data were taken from a study of blood T cell repertoires in COVID-19. Across the whole study: Acute and convalescent COVID-19 samples came from the United States, Italy and Spain. Sources were T cells, B-cell-depleted T cells, or PBMCs; the material itself was cDNA or gDNA.

Source study methods: The assay estimated nucleated cells by amplifying reference gene primers. Libraries were prepared by immunoSEQ multiplex PCR; TCRdb keeps only in-frame clonotypes and omits some of them. V and J calls and clone size are copied from that table; D and trimming were computed from the DNA. The profile shows roughly 440,000 clones, about nine tenths of them singletons. Those enrolled in Seattle joined during active infection and were followed longitudinally afterward. Material for sequencing was peripheral blood. The clonotype comes from a woman aged 45-65 years with COVID-19, enrolled during active disease.

The CDR3 loop is CASSSLDRAGELFF. DNA of the CDR3: TGCGCCAGCAGCTCCCTAGACAGGGCCGGGGAGCTGTTTTTT. The chain has TRBV5-1 and TRBJ2-2; 7 nucleotides agree with TRBD1. The CDR3 extends over 14 amino acids. In germline, CDR1 is SGHRS, CDR2 YFSETQ. V trimming: 3 bases; J trimming: 6 bases; junction bases outside the gene matches: 5. Full variable domain (outside the CDR3, taken from reference TRBV5-1 and TRBJ2-2): KAGVTQTPRYLIKTRGQQVTLSCSPISGHRSVSWYQQTPGQGLQFLFEYFSETQRNKGNFPGRFSGRQFSNSRSEMNVSTLELGDSALYLCASSSLDRAGELFFGEGSRLTVL.